The TCR beta chain described here comes from a study of shared clonotypes between healthy human individuals. Assay execution proceeded at the deep level. Measured with immunoSEQ multiplex PCR; TCRdb has only the in-frame clones, and not every one. The sample contains 2 million to 2.5 million clones, under 95% of which appear only once. Study-wide points: Clonotype sharing across donors was expected to vary with sequencing depth.

Participating donors were healthy, HIV-negative adults free of recent acute infections or vaccinations. With regard to this clone: Its antigen is not known.

The clonotype originates from a man between 18 and 29 years old in good health. Some clones in this sample may be carry-over from other donors' samples. Sequenced material: naive CD4+ T cells from PBMCs. Subset noted: CD45RA+ positively selected.

The CDR3 spells CASSARSGAGVADTQYF. The CDR3 coding sequence is TGTGCCAGCAGTGCCCGATCTGGAGCGGGGGTCGCGGATACGCAGTATTTT. The rearrangement links TRBV6-4 to TRBJ2-3, with 8 bases aligning to TRBD2. The CDR3 contains 17 residues. J was trimmed by 6 bases and V by 4 bases; bases with no gene match: 15. The germline CDR1 and CDR2 sequences are MRHNA and SNTAGT.